The 2 T cell receptor beta chains below were found in one sample sequenced in a study of cytomegalovirus exposure and HLA in healthy donors. With 60 Vbeta and 13 Jbeta primers, the PCR was carried out. Here immunoSEQ multiplex PCR was the method, and the copy in TCRdb shows in-frame clones only, minus some. The sample comprises 85,000 to 130,000 clones, about two thirds of which are singletons, and approximately 0.74% rests with the top ten. The source material was PBMCs. Receptor source: a boy aged 5 to 17 in good health and CMV-seronegative.

Only a few counts were recorded for this clone. The J gene is TRBJ2-2, the V gene TRBV5-8; the match to TRBD2 covers 7 bases. After removal of 4 bases from V and 4 bases from J, the junction contained 13 bases not matched to a gene. In germline, CDR1 is SGHTS, CDR2 YDEGEE. The CDR3 consists of 17 residues. CDR3 sequence: CASSLPLGGRLTGELFF. The CDR3 DNA follows: TGTGCCAGCAGCCTACCCCTGGGGGGGAGACTCACCGGGGAGCTGTTTTTT.

The chain is built from TRBV2 and TRBJ2-3; 10 positions match TRBD2. Germline values: CDR1 SNHLY, CDR2 FYNNEI. The CDR3 contains 21 residues. The V segment lost 4 bases and the J segment 3 bases; nucleotides outside the gene matches: 22. CDR3 protein: CASSAPPLISGRASMTDTQYF. For the CDR3, the DNA is TGTGCCAGCAGTGCCCCTCCCCTCATAAGCGGGAGGGCCAGTATGACAGATACGCAGTATTTT. Full variable domain (remainder filled in from reference TRBV2 and TRBJ2-3): EPEVTQTPSHQVTQMGQEVILRCVPISNHLYFYWYRQILGQKVEFLVSFYNNEISEKSEIFDDQFSVERPDGSNFTLKIRSTKLEDSAMYFCASSAPPLISGRASMTDTQYFGPGTRLTVL.